The present TCR beta chain was sequenced within a study of blood T cell repertoires in COVID-19. Study at large: The origin of the acute and convalescent COVID-19 samples was the United States, Italy and Spain.

Per the study methods: Amplification with reference gene primers provided the estimates of nucleated cell counts. Sequencing was performed with immunoSEQ multiplex PCR; in TCRdb, only in-frame clones are kept and a portion is missing. From that table come the V and J calls and clone size; the DNA was used to work out D and trimming. This sample has tens of thousands of clones; more than 80% occur once, and the top ten carry about 8%. The CDR3 is made up of 16 amino acids. V was pared by 2 bases and J by 4 bases, with 15 bases between. In germline, CDR1 is SGHTA, CDR2 FQGTGA. The TCR originated in a man aged 25-45 years with acute or convalescent COVID-19. V gene TRBV7-3 combines with J gene TRBJ2-1, with D possibly being TRBD2 (6 bases). The sequencing sample was made of peripheral blood. CDR3 region: CASSLGGPMSYNEQFF. CDR3 nucleotides: TGTGCCAGCAGCTTAGGAGGGCCCATGTCTTACAATGAGCAGTTCTTC.